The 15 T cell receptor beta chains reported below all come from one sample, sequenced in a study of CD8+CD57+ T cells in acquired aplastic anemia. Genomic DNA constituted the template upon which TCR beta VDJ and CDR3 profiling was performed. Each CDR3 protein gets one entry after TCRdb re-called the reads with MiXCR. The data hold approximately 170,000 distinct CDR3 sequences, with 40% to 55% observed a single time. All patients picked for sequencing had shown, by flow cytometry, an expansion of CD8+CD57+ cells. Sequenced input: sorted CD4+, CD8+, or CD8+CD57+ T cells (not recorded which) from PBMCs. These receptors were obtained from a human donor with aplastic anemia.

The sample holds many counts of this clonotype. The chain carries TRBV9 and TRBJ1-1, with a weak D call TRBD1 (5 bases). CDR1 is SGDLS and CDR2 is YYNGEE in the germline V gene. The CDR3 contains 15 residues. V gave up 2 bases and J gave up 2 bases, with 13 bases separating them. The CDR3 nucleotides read TGTGCCAGCAGCGTTGGGTTCCAGGGCAACACTGAAGCTTTCTTT. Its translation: CASSVGFQGNTEAFF.

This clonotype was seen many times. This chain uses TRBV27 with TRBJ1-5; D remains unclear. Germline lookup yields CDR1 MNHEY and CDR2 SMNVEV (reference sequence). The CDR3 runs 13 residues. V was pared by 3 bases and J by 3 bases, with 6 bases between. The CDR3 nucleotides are TGTGCCAGCAGTTTCGACCCCAATCAGCCCCAGCATTTT. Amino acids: CASSFDPNQPQHF.

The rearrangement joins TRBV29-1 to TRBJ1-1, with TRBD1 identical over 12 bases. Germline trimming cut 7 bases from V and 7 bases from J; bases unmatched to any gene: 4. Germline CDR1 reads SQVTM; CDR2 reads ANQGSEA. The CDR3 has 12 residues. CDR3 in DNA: TGCAGCGCGGGACAGGGGGCTGTTGAAGCTTTCTTT. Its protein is CSAGQGAVEAFF.

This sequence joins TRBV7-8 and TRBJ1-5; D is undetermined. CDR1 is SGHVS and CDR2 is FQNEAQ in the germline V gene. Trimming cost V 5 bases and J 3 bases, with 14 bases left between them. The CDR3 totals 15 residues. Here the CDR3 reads CASSPSWADNQPQHF. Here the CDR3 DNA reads TGTGCCAGCAGCCCCTCTTGGGCGGACAATCAGCCCCAGCATTTT. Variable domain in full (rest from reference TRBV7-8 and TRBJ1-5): GAGVSQSPRYKVAKRGQDVALRCDPISGHVSLFWYQQALGQGPEFLTYFQNEAQLDKSGLPSDRFFAERPEGSVSTLKIQRTQQEDSAVYLCASSPSWADNQPQHFGDGTRLSIL.

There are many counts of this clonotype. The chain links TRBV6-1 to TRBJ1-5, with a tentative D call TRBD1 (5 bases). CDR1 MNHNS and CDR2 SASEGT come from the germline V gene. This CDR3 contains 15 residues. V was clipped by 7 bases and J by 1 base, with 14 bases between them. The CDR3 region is CASTPRGNSNQPQHF. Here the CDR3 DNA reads TGTGCCAGCACCCCCCGGGGGAACAGCAATCAGCCCCAGCATTTT.

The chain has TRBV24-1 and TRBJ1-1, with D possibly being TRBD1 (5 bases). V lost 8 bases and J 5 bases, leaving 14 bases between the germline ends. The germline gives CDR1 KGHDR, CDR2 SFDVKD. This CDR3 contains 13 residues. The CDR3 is CATTGRVLTEAFF. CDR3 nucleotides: TGTGCCACCACCGGCAGGGTTCTAACTGAAGCTTTCTTT.

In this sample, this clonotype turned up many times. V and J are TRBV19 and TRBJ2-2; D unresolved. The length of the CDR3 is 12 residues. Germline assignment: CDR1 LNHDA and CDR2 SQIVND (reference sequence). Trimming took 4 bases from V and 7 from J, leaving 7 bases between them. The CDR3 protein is CASSRLGGELFF. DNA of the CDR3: TGTGCCAGTAGTAGGTTGGGCGGGGAGCTGTTTTTT.

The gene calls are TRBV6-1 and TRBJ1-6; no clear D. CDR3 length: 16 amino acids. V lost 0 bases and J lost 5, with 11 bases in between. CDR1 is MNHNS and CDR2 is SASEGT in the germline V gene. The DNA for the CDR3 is TGTGCCAGCAGTGAAGCGCTAGGATTTAATAATTCACCCCTCCACTTT. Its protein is CASSEALGFNNSPLHF.

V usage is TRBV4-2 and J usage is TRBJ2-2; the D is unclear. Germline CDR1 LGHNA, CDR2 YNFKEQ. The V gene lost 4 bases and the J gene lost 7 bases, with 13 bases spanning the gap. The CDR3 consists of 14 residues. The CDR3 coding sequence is TGTGCCAGCAGCCGAGAAGGGATGATCGGGGAGCTGTTTTTT. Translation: CASSREGMIGELFF.

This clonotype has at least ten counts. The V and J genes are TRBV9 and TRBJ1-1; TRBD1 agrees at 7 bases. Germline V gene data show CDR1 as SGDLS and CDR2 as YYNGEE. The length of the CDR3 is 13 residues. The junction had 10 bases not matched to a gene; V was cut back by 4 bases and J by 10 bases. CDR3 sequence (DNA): TGTGCCAGCAGCAAGAGCATACAGGGGAGAGCTTTCTTT. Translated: CASSKSIQGRAFF.

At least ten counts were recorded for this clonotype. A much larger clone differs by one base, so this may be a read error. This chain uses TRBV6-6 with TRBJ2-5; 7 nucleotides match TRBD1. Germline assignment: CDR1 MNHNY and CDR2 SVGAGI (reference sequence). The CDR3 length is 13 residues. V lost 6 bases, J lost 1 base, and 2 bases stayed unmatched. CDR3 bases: TGTGCCAGCAGAGGACAGGTCCAAGAGACCCAGTACTTC. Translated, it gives CASRGQVQETQYF.

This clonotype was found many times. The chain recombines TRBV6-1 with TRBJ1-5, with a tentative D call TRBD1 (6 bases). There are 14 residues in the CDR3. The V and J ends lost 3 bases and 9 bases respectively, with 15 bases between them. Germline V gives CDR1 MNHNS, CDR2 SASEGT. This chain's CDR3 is CASSDGGGPWPQHF. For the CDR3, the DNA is TGTGCCAGCAGTGATGGCGGGGGGCCTTGGCCCCAGCATTTT.

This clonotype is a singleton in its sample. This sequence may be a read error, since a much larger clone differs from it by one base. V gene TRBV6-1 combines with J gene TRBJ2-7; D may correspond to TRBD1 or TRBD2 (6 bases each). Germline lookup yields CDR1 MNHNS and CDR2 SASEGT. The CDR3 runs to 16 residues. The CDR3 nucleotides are TGTGCCAGCAGTCCCAGACCCCTGGGGGGCTCCGACGAGCAGTACTTC. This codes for CASSPRPLGGSDEQYF.

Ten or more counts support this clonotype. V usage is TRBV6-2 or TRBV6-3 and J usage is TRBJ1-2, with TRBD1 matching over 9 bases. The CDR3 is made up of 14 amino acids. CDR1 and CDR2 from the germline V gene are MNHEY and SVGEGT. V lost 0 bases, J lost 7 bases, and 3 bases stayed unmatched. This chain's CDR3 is CASSYSTGGGGYTF. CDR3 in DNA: TGTGCCAGCAGTTACTCCACAGGGGGCGGTGGCTACACCTTC.

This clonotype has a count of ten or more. CDR3 residues: CASSPGLATVENNEQFF. The CDR3, as DNA: TGCGCCAGCAGCCCGGGACTAGCCACGGTGGAGAACAATGAGCAGTTCTTC. The chain links TRBV5-1 to TRBJ2-1, with 9 bases that match TRBD2. V shed 4 bases, J shed 5 bases, and the junction held 13 bases outside the gene matches. The CDR3 sequence is 17 residues long. Germline values: CDR1 SGHRS, CDR2 YFSETQ.